The 29 T cell receptor beta chains listed next were all sequenced from one sample in a study of blood T cell repertoires in COVID-19. Using immunoSEQ multiplex PCR, the repertoire was profiled, and TCRdb retains in-frame clones only, with some absent. The table records under 200,000 clones, approximately 86% of them present only once. Sequenced: peripheral blood. The source is a man aged 45-65 years with active or convalescent COVID-19.

V and J are TRBV21-1 and TRBJ2-2; no check of the table's D call, TRBD1, against the DNA was made. TRBV21-1 is assigned pseudogene status. This CDR3 has 18 amino acids. DNA of the CDR3: TGTGCCAGCAGCAAAGAACTGAAGGACATGCCGAACACCGGGGAGCTGTTTTTT. It encodes CASSKELKDMPNTGELFF.

This clone was picked up a small number of times. The V and J genes are TRBV2 and TRBJ1-5; weak D call: TRBD1 (5 bases). Trimming removed 2 bases at V and 7 bases at J, with 15 bases between. The CDR3 is made up of 15 amino acids. CDR1 and CDR2 from the germline V gene are SNHLY and FYNNEI. The CDR3 sequence is CASSEIRQGGQPQHF. The DNA of the CDR3 is TGTGCCAGCAGTGAAATAAGGCAGGGAGGGCAGCCCCAGCATTTT.

The V call is TRBV6-6, the J call TRBJ2-3, with D possibly being TRBD1 (7 bases). The CDR3 has 17 residues. The V end lost 5 bases, the J end lost 5 bases, and 23 bases lay between the germline ends. Germline V lookup: CDR1 MNHNY, CDR2 SVGAGI (reference sequence). CDR3 nucleotides: TGTGCCAGCAGTCCATCTGGTGCCATCAGGGGGGTAGATACGCAGTATTTT. It translates to CASSPSGAIRGVDTQYF.

The CDR3 sequence is CASSLNSDQPQHF. The CDR3 DNA reads as TGTGCCAGCAGCTTAAATTCGGATCAGCCCCAGCATTTT. The chain has TRBV11-3 and TRBJ1-5; no clear D gene. CDR1 SGHNT and CDR2 YENEEA come from the germline V gene. V lost 2 bases and J 5 bases, leaving 7 bases between the germline ends. The CDR3 runs 13 residues.

For the CDR3, the DNA is TGCGCCAGCAGCAGACCTAGCGGGGGGGCCGAGCAGTACTTC. Amino acid sequence: CASSRPSGGAEQYF. The V call is TRBV4-1, the J call TRBJ2-7; TRBD2 matches 12 bases. The J segment lost 6 bases and the V segment lost 5 bases, leaving 5 bases of the junction unmatched. Germline V lookup: CDR1 MGHRA, CDR2 YSYEKL. The length of the CDR3 is 14 residues.

V usage is TRBV29-1 and J usage is TRBJ2-3, with TRBD2 matching over 9 bases. V shed 3 bases and J 7 bases; nucleotides not matched to a gene: 11. The germline V gene has CDR1 SQVTM and CDR2 ANQGSEA. This CDR3 is built from 15 residues. DNA for the CDR3: TGCAGCGTTGAGCCCTCCGGGACTAGCTCGTATACGCAGTATTTT. It is translated as CSVEPSGTSSYTQYF.

The J gene is TRBJ2-7, the V gene TRBV5-6; 8 positions agree with TRBD1. This CDR3 has 15 amino acids. J was trimmed by 7 bases and V by 0 bases; bases with no gene match: 9. Germline CDR1 is SGHDT and CDR2 is YYEEEE. DNA of the CDR3: TGTGCCAGCAGCTTGGACACGACAGGGGTCGGGGAGCAGTACTTC. It codes for CASSLDTTGVGEQYF.

The table lists this clone with a count of one. V and J are TRBV6-5 and TRBJ2-7; unclear D gene. V lost 3 bases and J 2 bases, leaving 11 bases between the germline ends. The CDR3 consists of 14 residues. The germline V gene has CDR1 MNHEY and CDR2 SVGAGI. DNA for the CDR3: TGTGCCAGCAGTTATCGAGTAAATCCCTACGAGCAGTACTTC. Translation: CASSYRVNPYEQYF.

The V and J genes are TRBV16 and TRBJ2-1; D is possibly TRBD1 (5 bases). Germline lookup yields CDR1 KGHSY and CDR2 FQNENV. The CDR3 is 15 residues long. Trimming left V 1 base short and J 2 bases short, with 9 bases between. CDR3 amino acids: CASSQFWGPYNEQFF. The CDR3, as DNA: TGTGCCAGCAGCCAATTCTGGGGCCCCTACAATGAGCAGTTCTTC.

The V call is TRBV20-1, the J call TRBJ2-7, with TRBD1 as a possible D gene (5 bases). The CDR3 has 15 residues. The germline V gene encodes CDR1 DFQATT and CDR2 SNEGSKA (reference sequence). V lost 3 bases and J 2 bases, leaving 17 bases between the germline ends. The CDR3 DNA follows: TGCAGTGCTAGTAAGGATGGGGCAAGAGCCTACGAGCAGTACTTC. It yields the protein CSASKDGARAYEQYF.

This clone was recorded only once. The CDR3 spells CASSLFPTSGRGEQFF. In nucleotides, the CDR3 is TGTGCCAGCAGCTTATTTCCTACTAGCGGGAGAGGTGAGCAGTTCTTC. The rearrangement links TRBV11-3 to TRBJ2-1; 11 bases map to TRBD2. Per the germline V gene, CDR1 is SGHNT and CDR2 is YENEEA. Trimming cost V 2 bases and J 9 bases; bases outside gene matches: 9. The CDR3 extends over 16 amino acids.

V gene TRBV6-6 combines with J gene TRBJ1-2, with D tentatively TRBD1 (6 bases). Trimming left V 8 bases short and J 0 bases short, with 13 bases between. The CDR3 runs 14 residues. CDR1 is MNHNY and CDR2 is SVGAGI in the germline V gene (reference sequence). The CDR3 coding sequence is TGTGCCAGCGATACGGGACAATCTAACTATGGCTACACCTTC. This codes for CASDTGQSNYGYTF.

The chain is built from TRBV29-1 and TRBJ1-4, with a weak D call TRBD1 (6 bases). The germline V gene encodes CDR1 SQVTM and CDR2 ANQGSEA. V gave up 0 bases and J gave up 13 bases, with 15 bases separating them. CDR3 length: 13 amino acids. DNA of the CDR3: TGCAGCGTTGAAGATCTTCGGGAGGACAGACTGTTTTTT. Protein sequence: CSVEDLREDRLFF. The variable domain in full, with the rest retrieved from reference TRBV29-1 and TRBJ1-4, is SAVISQKPSRDICQRGTSLTIQCQVDSQVTMMFWYRQQPGQSLTLIATANQGSEATYESGFVIDKFPISRPNLTFSTLTVSNMSPEDSSIYLCSVEDLREDRLFFGSGTQLSVL.

V gene TRBV21-1 combines with J gene TRBJ2-1; the table's D call, TRBD2, has no DNA check behind it. TRBV21-1 is marked as a pseudogene. The CDR3 contains 17 residues. CDR3 DNA: TGTGCCAGCAGCAAAGACGGGAGGGTGAGCTCCTACAATGAGCAGTTCTTC. Translating it yields CASSKDGRVSSYNEQFF.

This clone was recorded once. Additional DNA sequences in this sample encode the identical CDR3. The genes are TRBV4-3 and TRBJ1-4; no clear D. CDR3 length equals 12 residues. Deletions cut 1 base from V and 7 bases from J, with 4 bases between. Germline loops: CDR1 LGHNA, CDR2 YSLEER. CDR3 region: CASSQVSEKLFF. The CDR3 DNA is TGCGCCAGCAGCCAAGTTAGTGAAAAACTGTTTTTT.

Here the CDR3 reads CASSFLEGGYEQYF. CDR3 bases: TGTGCCAGCAGCTTCTTGGAGGGTGGCTACGAGCAGTACTTC. The J gene is TRBJ2-7, the V gene TRBV7-2; a weak D match, TRBD2 (6 bases). V shed 3 bases and J shed 3 bases, with 12 bases lying between them. The length of the CDR3 is 14 residues. Germline V gene lookup returns CDR1 SGHTA and CDR2 FQGNSA.

The chain carries TRBV5-1 and TRBJ1-1, with D unclear. This CDR3 spans 14 amino acids. V lost 2 bases to trimming and J lost 4 bases, with 12 bases between them. The V gene's germline CDR1 is SGHRS and CDR2 YFSETQ. CDR3: CASSFGESGTEAFF. CDR3 nucleotides: TGCGCCAGCAGCTTCGGGGAGTCCGGCACTGAAGCTTTCTTT.

CDR3 coding DNA: TGTGCCAGTAGTATAACAGGGATCTCTGAAGCTTTCTTT. This encodes CASSITGISEAFF. The V call is TRBV19, the J call TRBJ1-1; D is perhaps TRBD1 (6 bases). Germline V gene data show CDR1 as LNHDA and CDR2 as SQIVND (reference sequence). The CDR3 has 13 amino acids. V lost 2 bases and J lost 6, with 10 bases in between. The full variable domain, rest sourced from reference TRBV19 and TRBJ1-1, is DGGITQSPKYLFRKEGQNVTLSCEQNLNHDAMYWYRQDPGQGLRLIYYSQIVNDFQKGDIAEGYSVSREKKESFPLTVTSAQKNPTAFYLCASSITGISEAFFGQGTRLTVV.

The rearrangement links TRBV5-1 to TRBJ1-4, with 9 nucleotides matching TRBD1. After removal of 2 bases from V and 7 bases from J, the junction contained 6 bases not matched to a gene. The CDR3 runs 15 residues. Germline V gene lookup returns CDR1 SGHRS and CDR2 YFSETQ. The CDR3: CASSLGQGIGEKLFF. The CDR3 DNA follows: TGCGCCAGCAGCTTAGGACAGGGGATAGGTGAAAAACTGTTTTTT.

The chain combines TRBV24-1 with TRBJ2-3, with TRBD2 matching over 14 bases. The CDR3 spans 15 residues. The germline gives CDR1 KGHDR, CDR2 SFDVKD. V was clipped by 7 bases and J by 4 bases; unmatched bases: 3. CDR3 sequence: CATSGTSGGADTQYF. The CDR3 DNA is TGTGCCACCAGCGGGACTAGCGGGGGCGCAGATACGCAGTATTTT.

The chain combines TRBV7-2 with TRBJ1-2; possibly TRBD1 for D (5 bases). The V gene lost 5 bases and the J gene lost 4 bases, with 14 bases spanning the gap. Germline CDR1 reads SGHTA; CDR2 reads FQGNSA. The CDR3 loop spans 14 amino acids. The CDR3 nucleotides read TGTGCCAGCAGCCTAAACCCCGGGGGCTATGGCTACACCTTC. This translates into CASSLNPGGYGYTF.

The rearrangement links TRBV10-3 to TRBJ2-1; D possibly uses TRBD1 or TRBD2 (7 bases each). The CDR3 consists of 12 residues. Trimming cost V 10 bases and J 8 bases, with 15 bases left between them. CDR1 ENHRY and CDR2 SYGVKD come from the germline V gene. This chain's CDR3 is CATRGGADEQFF. CDR3 nucleotide sequence: TGTGCCACCAGGGGGGGAGCGGATGAGCAGTTCTTC.

The genes are TRBV5-4 and TRBJ1-1; D not certain. The CDR3 is made up of 15 amino acids. Germline values: CDR1 SGHNT, CDR2 YYREEE (reference sequence). V lost 3 bases and J lost 1, with 13 bases in between. The CDR3 loop is CASSWAGSGNTEAFF. The CDR3 nucleotides read TGTGCCAGCAGCTGGGCGGGGTCGGGGAACACTGAAGCTTTCTTT. The full variable domain, with the rest looked up from reference TRBV5-4 and TRBJ1-1, is ETGVTQSPTHLIKTRGQQVTLRCSSQSGHNTVSWYQQALGQGPQFIFQYYREEENGRGNFPPRFSGLQFPNYSSELNVNALELDDSALYLCASSWAGSGNTEAFFGQGTRLTVV.

The chain uses TRBV24-1 and TRBJ1-5; 8 bases match TRBD1. Trimming cost V 4 bases and J 0 bases; bases outside gene matches: 7. Looked up from germline, CDR1 is KGHDR and CDR2 is SFDVKD. The CDR3 contains 17 residues. CDR3 region: CATSDSPTGVSNQPQHF. CDR3 coding DNA: TGTGCCACCAGTGACTCCCCGACAGGGGTTAGCAATCAGCCCCAGCATTTT.

Only one count was recorded for this clone. CDR3 in amino acids: CASSSRTGDSQPQHF. CDR3 bases: TGTGCCAGCAGCTCCCGGACAGGGGATTCACAGCCCCAGCATTTT. This chain connects TRBV7-8 to TRBJ1-5; 9 nucleotides align to TRBD1. Per germline, CDR1 SGHVS and CDR2 FQNEAQ. The V gene end was trimmed by 4 bases and the J gene end by 7 bases; junction bases not matched to a gene: 8. This CDR3 is built from 15 residues. The entire variable domain, with the rest obtained from reference TRBV7-8 and TRBJ1-5, is as follows: GAGVSQSPRYKVAKRGQDVALRCDPISGHVSLFWYQQALGQGPEFLTYFQNEAQLDKSGLPSDRFFAERPEGSVSTLKIQRTQQEDSAVYLCASSSRTGDSQPQHFGDGTRLSIL.

The rearrangement uses TRBV19 and TRBJ1-2; 8 positions agree with TRBD1. Trimming removed 4 bases from V and 5 bases from J; junction bases left unmatched: 9. The CDR3 spans 15 residues. Germline V gene data show CDR1 as LNHDA and CDR2 as SQIVND (reference sequence). Here the CDR3 reads CASSTSGGPFYGYTF. DNA for the CDR3: TGTGCCAGTAGTACCTCAGGGGGCCCTTTTTATGGCTACACCTTC. The entire variable domain, with the rest obtained from reference TRBV19 and TRBJ1-2, is as follows: DGGITQSPKYLFRKEGQNVTLSCEQNLNHDAMYWYRQDPGQGLRLIYYSQIVNDFQKGDIAEGYSVSREKKESFPLTVTSAQKNPTAFYLCASSTSGGPFYGYTFGSGTRLTVV.

The CDR3 nucleotides read TGTGCCAGTAGTATTGGACAGTACACTGAAGCTTTCTTT. The encoded protein is CASSIGQYTEAFF. The V gene is TRBV19, the J gene TRBJ1-1; TRBD1 might be the D (6 bases). V lost 3 bases, J lost 3 bases, and 8 bases lay in between. The germline gives CDR1 LNHDA, CDR2 SQIVND (reference sequence). The CDR3 sequence is 13 residues long.

CDR3 protein: CSAGSAGLAENIQYF. CDR3 nucleotides: TGCAGCGCTGGGTCGGCAGGTCTAGCAGAAAACATTCAGTACTTC. The rearrangement joins TRBV29-1 to TRBJ2-4, with D perhaps TRBD2 (5 bases). Germline V CDR1 and CDR2: SQVTM, ANQGSEA. Trimming stripped 7 bases from V and 5 bases from J, with 21 bases between. The CDR3 contains 15 residues. Using reference TRBV29-1 and TRBJ2-4 for the parts outside the CDR3, the full variable domain is SAVISQKPSRDICQRGTSLTIQCQVDSQVTMMFWYRQQPGQSLTLIATANQGSEATYESGFVIDKFPISRPNLTFSTLTVSNMSPEDSSIYLCSAGSAGLAENIQYFGAGTRLSVL.

V is TRBV7-3 and J is TRBJ2-3, with D maybe TRBD2 (6 bases). Germline V CDR1 and CDR2: SGHTA, FQGTGA. This CDR3 comprises 15 residues. V was clipped by 5 bases and J by 4 bases, with 16 bases between them. CDR3 nucleotides: TGTGCCAGCAGCCCGGGGACTTCCAGCGCAGATACGCAGTATTTT. Protein product: CASSPGTSSADTQYF. Looking up the rest from reference TRBV7-3 and TRBJ2-3 gives the full variable domain: GAGVSQTPSNKVTEKGKYVELRCDPISGHTALYWYRQSLGQGPEFLIYFQGTGAADDSGLPNDRFFAVRPEGSVSTLKIQRTERGDSAVYLCASSPGTSSADTQYFGPGTRLTVL.